These 25 T cell receptor beta chains came from one sample sequenced in a study of blood T cell repertoires in COVID-19. Assay used: immunoSEQ multiplex PCR; TCRdb lists only in-frame clones, some missing. Among 150,000 or so clones listed, 81% were seen once. The sequencing sample was made of peripheral blood. These receptors were collected from a human donor with acute or convalescent COVID-19. The donor label of this sample is uncertain.

This chain uses TRBV5-1 with TRBJ2-3, with D possibly TRBD2 on 6 matching bases. V was shortened by 0 bases and J by 2 bases, with 13 bases between the two germline ends. This CDR3 contains 16 residues. The germline CDR1 and CDR2 sequences are SGHRS and YFSETQ. The CDR3 is CASSLVGGVLTDTQYF. DNA for the CDR3: TGCGCCAGCAGCTTGGTTGGCGGGGTCCTCACAGATACGCAGTATTTT.

The chain carries TRBV7-6 and TRBJ2-1; the D is unclear. In germline, CDR1 is SGHVS, CDR2 FNYEAQ. There are 14 residues in the CDR3. Trimming took off 0 bases at V and 5 bases at J, with 8 bases between the two ends. The CDR3, as DNA: TGTGCCAGCAGCTTAGCCACGAGAAACAATGAGCAGTTCTTC. Amino acid sequence: CASSLATRNNEQFF.

The chain combines TRBV12-3 or TRBV12-4 with TRBJ1-1; D ambiguous. The length of the CDR3 is 12 residues. The V gene lost 1 base and the J gene lost 6 bases, with 6 bases spanning the gap. As DNA, the CDR3 is TGTGCCAGCAGTTTAGTAGGAGCTGAAGCTTTCTTT. Its protein product is CASSLVGAEAFF.

This chain joins TRBV15 and TRBJ2-2, with D possibly matching TRBD1 (6 bases). The CDR3 covers 15 residues. Trimming took off 8 bases at V and 2 bases at J, with 15 bases between the two ends. Germline V gene data show CDR1 as LNHNV and CDR2 as YYDKDF (reference sequence). CDR3 sequence reads: CATASTGTNTGELFF. The CDR3 coding sequence is TGTGCCACCGCTTCCACCGGGACAAACACCGGGGAGCTGTTTTTT.

V is TRBV15 and J is TRBJ2-5, with 7 bases matching TRBD1. This CDR3 contains 15 residues. The germline CDR1 and CDR2 sequences are LNHNV and YYDKDF (reference sequence). With 2 bases clipped from V and 2 bases from J, the junction kept 5 bases outside the gene matches. In nucleotides, the CDR3 is TGTGCCACCAGCAGACCCAGGACAGGACAAGAGACCCAGTACTTC. As protein: CATSRPRTGQETQYF.

V gene TRBV2 combines with J gene TRBJ1-1; TRBD1 might be the D (5 bases). CDR3 length equals 13 residues. The V gene's germline CDR1 is SNHLY and CDR2 FYNNEI. The germline V and J ends were trimmed by 5 bases and 7 bases, with 14 bases remaining between them. As DNA, the CDR3 is TGTGCCAGCAGTCTACCGGCCGGGGGTGAAGCTTTCTTT. It encodes CASSLPAGGEAFF.

The CDR3 coding sequence is TGTGCCATCAGTGAGTCGGGGGCAGGGAACGCGGGTCAGCCCCAGCATTTT. It yields the protein CAISESGAGNAGQPQHF. The V call is TRBV10-3, the J call TRBJ1-5; the D gene is possibly TRBD1 (6 bases). Germline CDR1 and CDR2: ENHRY and SYGVKD. This CDR3 region has 17 residues. V dropped 0 bases and J dropped 6 bases, with 18 bases sitting between them.

The chain has TRBV6-5 and TRBJ2-2; 7 bases are shared with TRBD1. This CDR3 comprises 15 residues. In germline, CDR1 is MNHEY, CDR2 SVGAGI. V dropped 6 bases and J dropped 2; count of bases not matched to a gene: 6. As DNA, the CDR3 is TGTGCCAGCAGGGGGACAGCCTTTAACACCGGGGAGCTGTTTTTT. Its protein product is CASRGTAFNTGELFF.

The V and J genes are TRBV10-3 and TRBJ1-5; no reliable D call. Trimming shortened V by 6 bases and J by 0 bases, and 6 bases separated the two germline ends. Looked up from germline, CDR1 is ENHRY and CDR2 is SYGVKD. CDR3 length equals 13 residues. CDR3 amino acids: CAIRRSSNQPQHF. The DNA of the CDR3 is TGTGCCATCAGGCGGAGTAGCAATCAGCCCCAGCATTTT.

This clone occurred a few times. The chain has TRBV6-6 and TRBJ1-1, with no clear D. The CDR3 spans 14 residues. Germline V gene data show CDR1 as MNHNY and CDR2 as SVGAGI (reference sequence). V was shortened by 6 bases and J by 3 bases, with 14 bases between the two germline ends. CDR3 in amino acids: CASRPGVAHTEAFF. CDR3 DNA sequence: TGTGCCAGCAGACCCGGGGTGGCCCACACTGAAGCTTTCTTT.

This rearrangement joins TRBV6-1 to TRBJ2-5, with TRBD2 identical over 8 bases. V shed 2 bases, J shed 1 base, and the junction held 6 bases outside the gene matches. The CDR3 is made up of 16 amino acids. Germline lookup yields CDR1 MNHNS and CDR2 SASEGT. The CDR3 spells CASSELAGGPQETQYF. The CDR3 DNA reads as TGTGCCAGCAGTGAACTGGCGGGGGGCCCCCAAGAGACCCAGTACTTC.

This clone was detected only once. The genes are TRBV19 and TRBJ1-5, with D possibly being TRBD1 (6 bases). CDR1 LNHDA and CDR2 SQIVND come from the germline V gene (reference sequence). This CDR3 region has 16 residues. The ends were cut back, 5 bases at V and 0 bases at J, with 14 bases in the middle. CDR3 loop: CASSYTGFYSNQPQHF. Here the CDR3 DNA reads TGTGCCAGTAGTTATACAGGGTTTTATAGCAATCAGCCCCAGCATTTT.

This clone was detected only a few times. The rearrangement uses TRBV4-1 and TRBJ1-1; tentative D call: TRBD1 (6 bases). Trimming shortened V by 5 bases and J by 4 bases, and 17 bases separated the two germline ends. CDR3 length equals 15 residues. CDR1 and CDR2 (germline): MGHRA, YSYEKL. CDR3 sequence reads: CASSTRDARGTEAFF. DNA for the CDR3: TGCGCCAGCAGCACACGGGACGCCAGGGGCACTGAAGCTTTCTTT.

V usage is TRBV15 and J usage is TRBJ1-2; D ambiguous. This CDR3 region has 14 residues. With 0 bases removed from V and 0 bases from J, the gap between germline ends came to 5 bases. Germline values: CDR1 LNHNV, CDR2 YYDKDF (reference sequence). CDR3: CATSREPANYGYTF. The CDR3, as DNA: TGTGCCACCAGCAGAGAGCCAGCTAACTATGGCTACACCTTC.

This chain uses TRBV3-1 (or the pseudogene TRBV3-2) with TRBJ1-5; D gene uncertain. The germline V gene encodes CDR1 LGHDT and CDR2 YNNKEL (reference sequence). CDR3 length: 15 amino acids. V gave up 2 bases and J gave up 3 bases, with 11 bases separating them. For the CDR3, the DNA is TGTGCCAGCAGCCAACAACCAGGCTCCAATCAGCCCCAGCATTTT. It encodes CASSQQPGSNQPQHF.

The chain recombines TRBV10-1 with TRBJ1-5; 11 positions match TRBD1. The CDR3 is made up of 20 amino acids. Germline lookup yields CDR1 WNHNN and CDR2 SYGVQD (reference sequence). V lost 2 bases, J lost 1 base, and 13 bases stayed unmatched. The CDR3, as DNA: TGCGCCAGCAGTGAGCCCGGTTTAGCCGGGACAGGGGGAAGCAATCAGCCCCAGCATTTT. Translation: CASSEPGLAGTGGSNQPQHF.

This rearrangement joins TRBV19 to TRBJ1-5; D is possibly TRBD1 (5 bases). Per the germline V gene, CDR1 is LNHDA and CDR2 is SQIVND (reference sequence). The CDR3 spans 15 residues. Trimming removed 5 bases at V and 1 base at J, with 12 bases between. The CDR3 loop reads CASSLRDLSNQPQHF. The CDR3 bases are TGTGCCAGTAGTCTCCGGGACTTGAGCAATCAGCCCCAGCATTTT.

The rearrangement uses TRBV25-1 and TRBJ1-6, with D tentatively TRBD1 (5 bases). Deletions cut 5 bases from V and 8 bases from J, with 16 bases between. This CDR3 spans 15 amino acids. In germline, CDR1 is MGHDK, CDR2 SYGVNS. The CDR3 DNA follows: TGTGCCAGCAGTATGATGCAGGGACTTCATTCACCCCTCCACTTT. Protein sequence: CASSMMQGLHSPLHF.

This clone was counted a few times. The chain couples TRBV5-6 to TRBJ1-1; D unclear. The CDR3 consists of 14 residues. The germline V gene has CDR1 SGHDT and CDR2 YYEEEE. Trimming removed 5 bases at V and 4 bases at J, with 15 bases between. As DNA, the CDR3 is TGTGCCAGCAGTTCCGTCGAGAAATTCACTGAAGCTTTCTTT. This encodes CASSSVEKFTEAFF.

A word on this clone: Different DNA sequences within this sample yield the same CDR3. The gene calls are TRBV7-3 and TRBJ2-6; TRBD1 is a possible D gene (6 bases). Germline CDR1 is SGHTA and CDR2 is FQGTGA. CDR3 length: 15 amino acids. Trimming pared 5 bases from V and 5 bases from J, leaving 13 bases between. The CDR3 spells CASSPRQGRANVLTF. The CDR3 DNA reads as TGTGCCAGCAGCCCTCGGCAGGGGCGGGCCAACGTCCTGACTTTC.

This clone was detected once. The chain uses TRBV9 and TRBJ1-1, with 9 positions matching TRBD1. The ends lost 0 bases at V and 5 bases at J; junction bases unmatched: 5. Germline loops: CDR1 SGDLS, CDR2 YYNGEE. The CDR3 loop spans 15 amino acids. CDR3 nucleotides: TGTGCCAGCAGCGTAGCTACAGGGGGCGTGACTGAAGCTTTCTTT. Translating gives CASSVATGGVTEAFF.

The chain combines TRBV10-2 with TRBJ2-7, with 7 bases matching TRBD1. CDR1 and CDR2 (germline): WSHSY, SAAADI. The length of the CDR3 is 13 residues. J gave up 4 bases and V 5 bases, and 5 bases lay outside the gene matches. The CDR3 DNA reads TGCGCCAGCAGTCATGGGACAGAGTACGAGCAGTACGTC. Encoded protein: CASSHGTEYEQYV.

The chain employs TRBV5-4 and TRBJ1-1; TRBD1 aligns across 10 bases. Germline CDR1 is SGHNT and CDR2 is YYREEE (reference sequence). CDR3 length equals 17 residues. The trim removed 0 bases at V and 2 bases at J, leaving 7 bases unmatched. CDR3 DNA sequence: TGTGCCAGCAGCTTGGCCTGGACAGGGGGGCTTAACACTGAAGCTTTCTTT. This codes for CASSLAWTGGLNTEAFF.

V and J are TRBV21-1 and TRBJ1-5; the table's TRBD1 call for D was not verified on the DNA. TRBV21-1 is termed a pseudogene. The CDR3 covers 17 residues. The CDR3: CASSKARTAYSNQPQHF. The CDR3 DNA reads as TGTGCCAGCAGCAAAGCAAGAACAGCTTATAGCAATCAGCCCCAGCATTTT.

In its sample, this clone was seen a few times. This CDR3 reads CASSSLRVAGFGDTQYF. In DNA form, the CDR3 reads TGTGCCAGCAGCTCCCTGAGGGTAGCGGGGTTCGGAGATACGCAGTATTTT. The V and J genes are TRBV7-8 and TRBJ2-3; TRBD2 agrees at 8 bases. V trimming: 4 bases; J trimming: 5 bases; junction bases outside the gene matches: 14. The CDR3 loop spans 17 amino acids. Germline loops: CDR1 SGHVS, CDR2 FQNEAQ.